This TCR beta chain was captured by sequencing in a study of identical twins. Each donor was a healthy Caucasian. TCRdb itself ran the 5' RACE reads through MiXCR, one entry per CDR3 protein. The sample carries about 530,000 distinct CDR3 sequences, 13% to 15% recorded once. This CDR3 spans 15 amino acids. The germline CDR1 and CDR2 sequences are SGHKS and YYEKEE (reference sequence). V was trimmed by 1 base and J by 0 bases, leaving 11 bases between them. In this sample, this clonotype turned up a few times. A further study also used this sample, focusing on yellow fever vaccine responses in identical twins.

Sequenced: CD4+ T cells sorted from blood. The V and J genes are TRBV5-5 and TRBJ2-7; D remains unclear. The source of this sequence is a woman between 18 and 29 years old in good health. The CDR3, as DNA: TGTGCCAGCAGCTTGTCCCTTAGAAGCTCCTACGAGCAGTACTTC. It encodes CASSLSLRSSYEQYF.